This TCR beta chain was captured in a study of blood T cell repertoires in COVID-19. For the study at large: Italy, Spain and the United States were the sources of the convalescent and acute COVID-19 samples.

TCRdb's table, derived via immunoSEQ multiplex PCR, lists solely in-frame clones and lacks some. The sample has roughly 250,000 clones, 70% to 90% seen once. The TCR comes from a woman aged 30 to 39 who had recovered from COVID-19. The material sequenced was PBMCs or T cells enriched from blood (not recorded which).

The DNA for the CDR3 is TGTGCCAGCAGGAACGGGACAGGCTACACTGAAGCTTTCTTT. The encoded protein is CASRNGTGYTEAFF. V usage is TRBV2 and J usage is TRBJ1-1, with 8 nucleotides matching TRBD1. Trimming cost V 6 bases and J 3 bases; bases outside gene matches: 6. Germline V gives CDR1 SNHLY, CDR2 FYNNEI. This CDR3 region has 14 residues. The entire variable domain, with the rest obtained from reference TRBV2 and TRBJ1-1, is as follows: EPEVTQTPSHQVTQMGQEVILRCVPISNHLYFYWYRQILGQKVEFLVSFYNNEISEKSEIFDDQFSVERPDGSNFTLKIRSTKLEDSAMYFCASRNGTGYTEAFFGQGTRLTVV.